Described below is a single T cell receptor beta chain sequence and its context. Its specificity is not known. The CDR3 is made up of 14 amino acids. The V and J ends lost 3 bases and 2 bases, in that order; junction bases with no gene match: 3. Per the germline V gene, CDR1 is LNHDA and CDR2 is SQIVND (reference sequence). This entry comes from a study of Tregs in tolerant kidney transplant recipients. Whole-study context: Sorting used antibodies to exclude donor cells.

Sequencing was performed with immunoSEQ multiplex PCR; in TCRdb, only in-frame clones are kept and a portion is missing. The sample shows about 19,000 clones, about three fifths of them seen only once. Input material: Tregs from blood cultured with allogeneic cells. The clonotype was recovered from a human donor in good health. The V call is TRBV19, the J call TRBJ2-7; TRBD2 aligns across 8 bases. The CDR3 spells CASSIRGGPYEQYF. For the CDR3, the DNA is TGTGCCAGTAGTATCCGGGGGGGACCCTACGAGCAGTACTTC.